This T cell receptor beta chain was obtained from a study of T cells in Graves' hyperthyroidism and ophthalmopathy. This CDR3 has 19 residues. CDR1 is MDHEN, CDR2 SYDVKM, per germline. The V and J ends lost 3 bases and 4 bases, in that order; junction bases with no gene match: 14. This clonotype came up many times. The antigen is not known. There were TCR beta CDR3 regions amplified from RNA transcripts. HTBI primers were used for first-round RT-PCR of the TCR CDR3. TCRdb re-analysed the multiplex PCR reads in MiXCR, keeping a single row per CDR3 protein. The sample yields approximately 360,000 distinct CDR3 sequences, less than 20% seen once. Reasons for excluding patients were uncontrolled infection, other autoimmune disease, pregnancy or lactation. Regarding the study as a whole: Using 13 V-J features, a model discriminated ophthalmopathy from stable hyperthyroidism.

The sequence derives from a woman aged 18 to 35 with Graves' hyperthyroidism that later progressed to Graves' ophthalmopathy. The rearrangement links TRBV28 to TRBJ2-3; 12 nucleotides match TRBD2. Sequencing was performed on blood. In DNA form, the CDR3 reads TGTGCCAGCAGTTTCGACCCAAGGACTAGCGGGATGATGGCAGATACGCAGTATTTT. Protein: CASSFDPRTSGMMADTQYF.